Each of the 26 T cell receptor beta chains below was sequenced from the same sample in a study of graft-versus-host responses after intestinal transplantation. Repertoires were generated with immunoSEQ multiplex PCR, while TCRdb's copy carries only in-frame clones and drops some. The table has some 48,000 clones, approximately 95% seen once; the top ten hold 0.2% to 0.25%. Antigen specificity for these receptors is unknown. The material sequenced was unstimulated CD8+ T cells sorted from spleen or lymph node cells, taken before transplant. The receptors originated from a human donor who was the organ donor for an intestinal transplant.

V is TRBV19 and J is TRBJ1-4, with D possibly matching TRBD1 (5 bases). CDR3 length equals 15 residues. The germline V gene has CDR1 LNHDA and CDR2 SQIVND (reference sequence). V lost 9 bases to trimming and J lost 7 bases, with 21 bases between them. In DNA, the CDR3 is TGTGCCAGCGCCCTCCTAGAGGGGTCGGGTGAAAAACTGTTTTTT. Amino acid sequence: CASALLEGSGEKLFF.

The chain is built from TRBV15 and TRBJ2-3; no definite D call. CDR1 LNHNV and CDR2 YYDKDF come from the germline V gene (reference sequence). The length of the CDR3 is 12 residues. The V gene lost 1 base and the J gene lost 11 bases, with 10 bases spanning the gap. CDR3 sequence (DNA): TGTGCCACCAGCAGAGGTACAGAGGTGCAGTATTTT. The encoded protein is CATSRGTEVQYF.

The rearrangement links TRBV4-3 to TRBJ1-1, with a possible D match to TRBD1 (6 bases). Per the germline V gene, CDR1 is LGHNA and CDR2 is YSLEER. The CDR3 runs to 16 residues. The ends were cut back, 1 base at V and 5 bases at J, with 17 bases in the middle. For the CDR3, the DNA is TGCGCCAGCAGCCAAGGGACTTTTACAAGGGGGACTGAAGCTTTCTTT. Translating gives CASSQGTFTRGTEAFF.

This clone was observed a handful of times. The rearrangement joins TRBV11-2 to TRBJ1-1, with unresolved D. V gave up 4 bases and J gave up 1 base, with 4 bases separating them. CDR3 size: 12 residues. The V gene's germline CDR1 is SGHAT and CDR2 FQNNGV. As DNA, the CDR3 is TGTGCCAGCAGCTCTACGAACACTGAAGCTTTCTTT. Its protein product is CASSSTNTEAFF. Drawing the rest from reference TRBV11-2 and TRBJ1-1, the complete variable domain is EAGVAQSPRYKIIEKRQSVAFWCNPISGHATLYWYQQILGQGPKLLIQFQNNGVVDDSQLPKDRFSAERLKGVDSTLKIQPAKLEDSAVYLCASSSTNTEAFFGQGTRLTVV.

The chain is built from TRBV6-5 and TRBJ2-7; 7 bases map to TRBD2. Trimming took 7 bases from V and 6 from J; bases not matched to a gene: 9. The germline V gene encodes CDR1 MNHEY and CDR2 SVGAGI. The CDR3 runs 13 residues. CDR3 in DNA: TGTGCCAGCAAAATAGGTCCTAGCGGCGAGCAGTACTTC. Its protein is CASKIGPSGEQYF.

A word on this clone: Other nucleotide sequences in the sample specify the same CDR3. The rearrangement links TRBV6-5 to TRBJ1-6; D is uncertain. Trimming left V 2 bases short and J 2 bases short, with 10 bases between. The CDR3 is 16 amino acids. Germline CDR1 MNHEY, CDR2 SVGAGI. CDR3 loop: CASSYSATAYNSPLHF. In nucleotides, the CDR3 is TGTGCCAGCAGTTACAGCGCGACGGCCTATAATTCACCCCTCCACTTT.

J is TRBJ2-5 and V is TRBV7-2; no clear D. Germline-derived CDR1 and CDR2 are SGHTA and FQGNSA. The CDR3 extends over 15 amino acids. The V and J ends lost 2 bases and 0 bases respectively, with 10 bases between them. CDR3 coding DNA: TGTGCCAGCAGCTTAAGGCGCCAGTACCAAGAGACCCAGTACTTC. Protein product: CASSLRRQYQETQYF.

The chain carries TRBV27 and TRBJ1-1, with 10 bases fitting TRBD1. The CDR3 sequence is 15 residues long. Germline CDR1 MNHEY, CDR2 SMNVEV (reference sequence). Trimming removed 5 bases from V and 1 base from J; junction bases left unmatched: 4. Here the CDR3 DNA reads TGTGCCAGCAGTCTTGGGACAGGGGCGAACACTGAAGCTTTCTTT. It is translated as CASSLGTGANTEAFF.

CDR3 sequence: CASSQDRGEKREAFF. Here the CDR3 DNA reads TGTGCCAGCAGCCAGGACAGGGGGGAGAAGAGGGAAGCTTTCTTT. V and J are TRBV28 and TRBJ1-1; 10 nucleotides match TRBD1. CDR1 is MDHEN, CDR2 SYDVKM, per germline. V lost 6 bases, J lost 8 bases, and 12 bases stayed unmatched. CDR3 length equals 15 residues.

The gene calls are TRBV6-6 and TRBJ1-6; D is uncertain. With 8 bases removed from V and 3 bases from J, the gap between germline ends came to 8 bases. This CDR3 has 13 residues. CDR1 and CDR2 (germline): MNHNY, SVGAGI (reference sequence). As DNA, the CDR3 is TGTGCCAGCCTGGGGAGCTATAATTCACCCCTCCACTTT. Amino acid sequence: CASLGSYNSPLHF.

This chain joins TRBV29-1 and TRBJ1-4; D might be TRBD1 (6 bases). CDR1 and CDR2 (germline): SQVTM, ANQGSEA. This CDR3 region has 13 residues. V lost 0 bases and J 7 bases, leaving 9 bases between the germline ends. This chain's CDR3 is CSVEDRGSEKLFF. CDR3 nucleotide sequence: TGCAGCGTTGAAGACAGGGGTTCTGAAAAACTGTTTTTT.

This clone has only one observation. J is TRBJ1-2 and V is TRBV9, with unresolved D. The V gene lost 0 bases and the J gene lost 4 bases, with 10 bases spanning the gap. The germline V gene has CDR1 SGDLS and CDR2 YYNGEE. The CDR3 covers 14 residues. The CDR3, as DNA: TGTGCCAGCAGCGTAGTTGGCGGAAGCTATGGCTACACCTTC. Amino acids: CASSVVGGSYGYTF.

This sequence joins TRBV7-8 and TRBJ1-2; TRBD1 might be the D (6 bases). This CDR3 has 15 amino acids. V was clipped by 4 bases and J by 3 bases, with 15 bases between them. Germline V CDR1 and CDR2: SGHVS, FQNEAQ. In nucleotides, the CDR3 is TGTGCCAGCAGCTCGGGGGCGGTAGCGTACTATGGCTACACCTTC. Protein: CASSSGAVAYYGYTF.

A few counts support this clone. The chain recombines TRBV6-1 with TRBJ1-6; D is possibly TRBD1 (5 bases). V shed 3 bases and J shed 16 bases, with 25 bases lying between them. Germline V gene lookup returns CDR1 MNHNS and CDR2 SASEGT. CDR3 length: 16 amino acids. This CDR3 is CASSESPVGALTLLHF. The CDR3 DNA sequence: TGTGCCAGCAGTGAGTCTCCAGTCGGGGCCCTAACCCTTCTCCACTTT.

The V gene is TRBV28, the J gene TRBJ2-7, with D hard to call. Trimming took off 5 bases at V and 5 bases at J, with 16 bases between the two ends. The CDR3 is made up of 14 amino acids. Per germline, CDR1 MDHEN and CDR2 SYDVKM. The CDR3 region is CASSPTGGGHEQYF. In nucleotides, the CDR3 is TGTGCCAGCAGTCCCACCGGCGGCGGCCACGAGCAGTACTTC.

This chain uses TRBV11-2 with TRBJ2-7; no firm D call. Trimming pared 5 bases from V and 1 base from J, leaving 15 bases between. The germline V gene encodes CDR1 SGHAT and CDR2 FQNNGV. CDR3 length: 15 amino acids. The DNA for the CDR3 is TGTGCCAGCAGCCGGACGAACGGCGCATCCTACGAGCAGTACTTC. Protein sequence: CASSRTNGASYEQYF.

The CDR3, as DNA: TGTGCCAGCAGCTGGGGCACAGATACGCAGTATTTT. Amino acids: CASSWGTDTQYF. The chain couples TRBV7-2 to TRBJ2-3; D gene ambiguous. V was shortened by 4 bases and J by 1 base, with 3 bases between the two germline ends. CDR3 length: 12 amino acids. The germline V gene encodes CDR1 SGHTA and CDR2 FQGNSA.

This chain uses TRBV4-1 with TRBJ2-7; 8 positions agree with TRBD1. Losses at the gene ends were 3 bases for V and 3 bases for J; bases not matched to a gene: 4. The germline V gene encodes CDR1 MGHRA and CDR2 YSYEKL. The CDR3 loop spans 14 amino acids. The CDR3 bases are TGCGCCAGCAGCCACACTACAGGGGGCTACGAGCAGTACTTC. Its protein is CASSHTTGGYEQYF.

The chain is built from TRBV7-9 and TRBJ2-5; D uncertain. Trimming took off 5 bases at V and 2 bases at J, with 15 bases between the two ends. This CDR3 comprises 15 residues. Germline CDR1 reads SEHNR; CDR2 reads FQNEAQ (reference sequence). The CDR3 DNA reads TGTGCCAGCAGCGCCAAAGAATTCCCACAAGAGACCCAGTACTTC. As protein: CASSAKEFPQETQYF.

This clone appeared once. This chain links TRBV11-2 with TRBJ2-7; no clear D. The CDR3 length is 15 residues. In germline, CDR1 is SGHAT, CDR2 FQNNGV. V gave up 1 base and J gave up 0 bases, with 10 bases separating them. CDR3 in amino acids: CASSLVPDASYEQYF. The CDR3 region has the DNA TGTGCCAGCAGCTTAGTTCCGGACGCCTCCTACGAGCAGTACTTC.

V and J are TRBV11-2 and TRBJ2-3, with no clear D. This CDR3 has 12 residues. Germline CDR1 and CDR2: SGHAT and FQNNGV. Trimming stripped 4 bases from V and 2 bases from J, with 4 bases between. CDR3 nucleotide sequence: TGTGCCAGCAGCTCGAACACAGATACGCAGTATTTT. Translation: CASSSNTDTQYF.

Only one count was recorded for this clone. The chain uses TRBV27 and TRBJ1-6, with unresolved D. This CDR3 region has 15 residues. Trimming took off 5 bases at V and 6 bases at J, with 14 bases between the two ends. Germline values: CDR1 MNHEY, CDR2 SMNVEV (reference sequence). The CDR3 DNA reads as TGTGCCAGCAGTCTGCAGGTGGCTCCTAATTCACCCCTCCACTTT. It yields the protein CASSLQVAPNSPLHF.

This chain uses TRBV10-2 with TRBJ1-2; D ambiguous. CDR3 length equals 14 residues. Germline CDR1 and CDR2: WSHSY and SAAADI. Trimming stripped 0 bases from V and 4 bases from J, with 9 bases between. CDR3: CASSESTDLYGYTF. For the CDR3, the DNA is TGCGCCAGCAGTGAGTCGACCGATCTCTATGGCTACACCTTC.

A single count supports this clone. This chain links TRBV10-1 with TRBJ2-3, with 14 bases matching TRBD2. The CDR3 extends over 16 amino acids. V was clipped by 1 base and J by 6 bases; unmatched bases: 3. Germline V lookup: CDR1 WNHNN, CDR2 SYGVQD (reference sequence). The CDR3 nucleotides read TGCGCCAGCAGTGAGTGGACTAGCGGGGGGACCGATACGCAGTATTTT. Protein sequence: CASSEWTSGGTDTQYF.

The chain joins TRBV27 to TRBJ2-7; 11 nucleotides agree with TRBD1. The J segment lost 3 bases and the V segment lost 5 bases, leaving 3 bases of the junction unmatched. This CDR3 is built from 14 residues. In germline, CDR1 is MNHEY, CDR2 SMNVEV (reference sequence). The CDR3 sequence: CASSPGTGGYEQYF. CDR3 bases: TGTGCCAGCAGTCCCGGGACAGGGGGCTACGAGCAGTACTTC.

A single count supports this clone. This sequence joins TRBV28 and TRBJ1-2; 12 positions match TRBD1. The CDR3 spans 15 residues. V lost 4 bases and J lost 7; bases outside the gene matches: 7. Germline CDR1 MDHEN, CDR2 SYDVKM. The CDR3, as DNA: TGTGCCAGCAGTTATCGGGACAGGGGGCGCAGTGGCTACACCTTC. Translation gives CASSYRDRGRSGYTF.